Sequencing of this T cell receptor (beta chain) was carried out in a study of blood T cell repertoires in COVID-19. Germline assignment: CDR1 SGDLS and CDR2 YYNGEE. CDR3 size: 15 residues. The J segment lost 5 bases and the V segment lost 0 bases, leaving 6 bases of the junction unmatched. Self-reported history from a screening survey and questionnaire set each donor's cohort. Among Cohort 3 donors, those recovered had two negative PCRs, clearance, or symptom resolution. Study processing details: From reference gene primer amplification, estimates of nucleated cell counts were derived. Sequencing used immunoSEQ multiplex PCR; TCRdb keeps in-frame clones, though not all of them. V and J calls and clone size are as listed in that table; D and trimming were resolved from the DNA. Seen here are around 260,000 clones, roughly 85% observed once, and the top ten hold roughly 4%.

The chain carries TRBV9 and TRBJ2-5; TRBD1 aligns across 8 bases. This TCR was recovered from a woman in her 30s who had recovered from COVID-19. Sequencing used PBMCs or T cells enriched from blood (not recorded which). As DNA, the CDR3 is TGTGCCAGCAGCGTAGGTAGCAGGGGGCCGGAGACCCAGTACTTC. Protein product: CASSVGSRGPETQYF.